Listed here is a single T cell receptor beta chain. This sample is part of a study of blood T cell repertoires in COVID-19. Study-wide background: Spain, Italy and the United States supplied samples that represented acute and convalescent COVID-19. Sources were T cells, B-cell-depleted T cells, or PBMCs; the material itself was cDNA or gDNA.

Looked up from germline, CDR1 is SGHTA and CDR2 is FQGNSA. The CDR3 is 15 residues long. Trimming pared 5 bases from V and 7 bases from J, leaving 17 bases between. In the authors' workflow: Reference gene primer amplification yielded estimated nucleated cell counts. Sequencing used immunoSEQ multiplex PCR; TCRdb keeps in-frame clones, though not all of them. The V and J calls and clone size come from that table; D and trimming were worked out from the DNA. The sample shows 65,000 to 75,000 clones, over 70% of them seen only once. The sequence was obtained from a human donor in a cohort sampled during active COVID-19. The sample comprised peripheral blood. The V call is TRBV7-2, the J call TRBJ1-4, with TRBD1 as a possible D gene (6 bases). Here the CDR3 DNA reads TGTGCCAGCAGCAGAAGTGTCGGGGGGGCTGAAAAACTGTTTTTT. It encodes CASSRSVGGAEKLFF.